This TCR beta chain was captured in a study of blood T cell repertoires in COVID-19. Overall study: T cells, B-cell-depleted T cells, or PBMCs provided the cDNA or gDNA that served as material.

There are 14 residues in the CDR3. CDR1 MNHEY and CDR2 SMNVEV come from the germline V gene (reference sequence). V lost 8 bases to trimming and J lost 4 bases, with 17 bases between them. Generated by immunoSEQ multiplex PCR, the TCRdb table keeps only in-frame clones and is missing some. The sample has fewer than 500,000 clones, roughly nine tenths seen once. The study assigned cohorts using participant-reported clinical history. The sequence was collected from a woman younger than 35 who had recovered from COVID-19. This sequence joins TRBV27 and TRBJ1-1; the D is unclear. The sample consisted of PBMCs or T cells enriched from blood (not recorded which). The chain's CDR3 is CASSSTGRGTEAFF. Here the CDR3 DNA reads TGTGCCAGCTCCTCGACCGGGCGGGGCACTGAAGCTTTCTTT.